This TCR beta chain was documented in a study of blood T cell repertoires in COVID-19. Study-level background: The United States, Italy and Spain supplied acute and convalescent COVID-19 samples. T cells, B-cell-depleted T cells, or PBMCs supplied cDNA or gDNA.

In the authors' methods: Amplification from reference gene primers served as the basis for estimated nucleated cell counts. Here immunoSEQ multiplex PCR was the method, and the copy in TCRdb shows in-frame clones only, minus some. V and J calls and clone size are those listed in that table; D and trimming were worked out from the DNA. Seen here are about 210,000 clones, 70% to 90% observed once, and the top ten hold about 7.3%. The CDR3 has 16 residues. CDR1 SGDLS and CDR2 YYNGEE come from the germline V gene. The ends were cut back, 0 bases at V and 2 bases at J, with 12 bases in the middle. This receptor was taken from a woman between 45 and 60 years old with active or convalescent COVID-19. The J gene is TRBJ1-3, the V gene TRBV9; D is undetermined. The sequencing sample was made of peripheral blood. CDR3 protein: CASSVGAGGAGNTIYF. The CDR3 DNA reads TGTGCCAGCAGCGTAGGAGCTGGCGGAGCTGGAAACACCATATATTTT.